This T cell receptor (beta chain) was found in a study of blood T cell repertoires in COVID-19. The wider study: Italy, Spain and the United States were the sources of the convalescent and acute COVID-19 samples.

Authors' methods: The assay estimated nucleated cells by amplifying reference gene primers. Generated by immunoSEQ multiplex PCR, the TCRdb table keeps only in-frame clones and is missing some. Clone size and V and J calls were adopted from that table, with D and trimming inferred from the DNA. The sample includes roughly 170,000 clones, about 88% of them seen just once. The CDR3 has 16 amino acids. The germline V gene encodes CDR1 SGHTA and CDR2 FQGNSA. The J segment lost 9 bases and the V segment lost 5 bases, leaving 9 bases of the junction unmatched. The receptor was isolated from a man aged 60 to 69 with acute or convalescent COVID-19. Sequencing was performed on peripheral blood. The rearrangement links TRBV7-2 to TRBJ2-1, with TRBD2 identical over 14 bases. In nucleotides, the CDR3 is TGTGCCAGCAGCACGGGGCGACTAGCGGGAGGGAGTGAGCAGTTCTTC. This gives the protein CASSTGRLAGGSEQFF.